This T cell receptor (beta chain) originates from a study of molecular identifiers for immune sequencing clone quantification. V was clipped by 10 bases and J by 10 bases, with 17 bases between them. The CDR3 is made up of 12 amino acids. Germline CDR1 reads MNHEY; CDR2 reads SVGEGT. With regard to this clonotype: Its antigen remains unknown.

TCRdb passed the PCR reads through MiXCR, listing each CDR3 protein once. Here the sample spans around 94,000 distinct CDR3 sequences, about 35% being singletons. Findings and limits, study-wide: More than 97% of effector molecules, versus under 1% of naive-cell molecules, belonged to clones above 20 RNA copies. Barcode sharing among identical TCR molecules could make large clones appear smaller. Spiked Jurkat TCR RNA originating from one cell could reportedly be identified amid approximately 900,000 naive cells.

This chain uses TRBV6-2 or TRBV6-3 with TRBJ2-1; either TRBD1 or TRBD2 may fit D (6 bases each). Sample: naive CD8+ T cells from blood, with Jurkat cell RNA spiked in. Documented subset: FACS-sorted CD8+CD4-CCR7+CD45RA+ naive T cells. This TCR came from a human donor in good health. Some libraries in this study had Jurkat cell RNA spiked in. CDR3 DNA: TGTGCCACGATTGGAGGGGGTGGGGAGCAGTTCTTC. Translation: CATIGGGGEQFF.